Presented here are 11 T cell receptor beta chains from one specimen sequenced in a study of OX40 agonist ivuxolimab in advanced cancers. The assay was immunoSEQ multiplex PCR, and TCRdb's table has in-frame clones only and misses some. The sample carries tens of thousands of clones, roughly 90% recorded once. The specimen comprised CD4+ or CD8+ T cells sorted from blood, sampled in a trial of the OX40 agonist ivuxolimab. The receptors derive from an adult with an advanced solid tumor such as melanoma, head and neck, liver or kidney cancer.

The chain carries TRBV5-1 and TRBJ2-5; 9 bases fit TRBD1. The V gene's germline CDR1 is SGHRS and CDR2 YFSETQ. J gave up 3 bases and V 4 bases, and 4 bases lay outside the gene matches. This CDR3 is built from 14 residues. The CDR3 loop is CASSVGTGKETQYF. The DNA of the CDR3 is TGCGCCAGCAGCGTCGGGACAGGGAAAGAGACCCAGTACTTC.

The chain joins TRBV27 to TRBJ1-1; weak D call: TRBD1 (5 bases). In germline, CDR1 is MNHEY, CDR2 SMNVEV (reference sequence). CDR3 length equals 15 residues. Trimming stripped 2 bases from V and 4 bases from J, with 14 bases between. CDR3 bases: TGTGCCAGCAGTTTAGTCAGGGACGAACCCACTGAAGCTTTCTTT. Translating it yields CASSLVRDEPTEAFF.

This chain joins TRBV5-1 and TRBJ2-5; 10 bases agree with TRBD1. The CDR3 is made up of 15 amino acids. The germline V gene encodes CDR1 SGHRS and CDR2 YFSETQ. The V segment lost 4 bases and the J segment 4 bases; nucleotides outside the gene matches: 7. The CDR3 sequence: CASSETGTGVETQYF. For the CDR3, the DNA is TGCGCCAGCAGCGAAACCGGGACAGGGGTAGAGACCCAGTACTTC.

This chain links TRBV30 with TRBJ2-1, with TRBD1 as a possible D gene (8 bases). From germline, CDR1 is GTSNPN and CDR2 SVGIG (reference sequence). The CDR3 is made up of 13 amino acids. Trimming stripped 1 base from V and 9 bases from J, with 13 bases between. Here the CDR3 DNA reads TGTGCCTGGAGTGACAGGGGGACTATTGAGCAGTTCTTC. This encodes CAWSDRGTIEQFF.

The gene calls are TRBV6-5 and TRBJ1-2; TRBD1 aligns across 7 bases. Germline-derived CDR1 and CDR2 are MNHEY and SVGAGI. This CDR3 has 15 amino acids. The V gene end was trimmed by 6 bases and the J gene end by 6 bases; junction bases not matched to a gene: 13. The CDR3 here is CASSAISGTADGYTF. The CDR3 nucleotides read TGTGCCAGCAGCGCAATCTCTGGGACAGCTGATGGCTACACCTTC.

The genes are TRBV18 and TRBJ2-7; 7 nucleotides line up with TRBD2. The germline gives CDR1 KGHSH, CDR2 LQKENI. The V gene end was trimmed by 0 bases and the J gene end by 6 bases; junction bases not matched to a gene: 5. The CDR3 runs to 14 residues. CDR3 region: CASSPPSRGVEQYF. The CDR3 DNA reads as TGTGCCAGCTCACCACCGAGTCGGGGGGTCGAGCAGTACTTC.

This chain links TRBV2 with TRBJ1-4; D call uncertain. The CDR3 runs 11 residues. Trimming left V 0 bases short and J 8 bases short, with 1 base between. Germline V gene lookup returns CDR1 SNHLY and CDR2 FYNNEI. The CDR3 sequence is CASSEAEKLFF. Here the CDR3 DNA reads TGTGCCAGCAGTGAAGCCGAAAAACTGTTTTTT. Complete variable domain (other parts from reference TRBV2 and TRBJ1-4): EPEVTQTPSHQVTQMGQEVILRCVPISNHLYFYWYRQILGQKVEFLVSFYNNEISEKSEIFDDQFSVERPDGSNFTLKIRSTKLEDSAMYFCASSEAEKLFFGSGTQLSVL.

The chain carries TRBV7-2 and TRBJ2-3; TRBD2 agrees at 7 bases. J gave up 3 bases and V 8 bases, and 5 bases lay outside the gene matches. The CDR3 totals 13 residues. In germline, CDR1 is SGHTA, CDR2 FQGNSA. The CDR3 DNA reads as TGTGCCAGCGGCGGGGGAGGGACAGATACGCAGTATTTT. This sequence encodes CASGGGGTDTQYF.

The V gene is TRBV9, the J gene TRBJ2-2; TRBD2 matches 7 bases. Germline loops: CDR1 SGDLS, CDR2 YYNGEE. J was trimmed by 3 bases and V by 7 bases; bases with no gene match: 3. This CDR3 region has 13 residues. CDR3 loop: CASGRGYTGELFF. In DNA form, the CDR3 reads TGTGCCAGCGGGAGGGGCTACACCGGGGAGCTGTTTTTT.

The CDR3 sequence: CASSPGTPGAYEQYF. DNA for the CDR3: TGTGCCAGCAGCCCCGGTACTCCCGGGGCCTACGAGCAGTACTTC. The V call is TRBV9, the J call TRBJ2-7, with D perhaps matching TRBD2 (5 bases). The germline gives CDR1 SGDLS, CDR2 YYNGEE. CDR3 length: 15 residues. V was trimmed by 4 bases and J by 2 bases, leaving 16 bases between them.

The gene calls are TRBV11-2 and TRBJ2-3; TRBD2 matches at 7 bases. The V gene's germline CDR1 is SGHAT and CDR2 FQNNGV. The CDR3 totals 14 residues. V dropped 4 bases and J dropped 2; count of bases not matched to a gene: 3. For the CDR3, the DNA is TGTGCCAGCAGCTGGAGCGGGGACACAGATACGCAGTATTTT. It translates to CASSWSGDTDTQYF. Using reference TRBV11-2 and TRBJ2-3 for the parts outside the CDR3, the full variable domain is EAGVAQSPRYKIIEKRQSVAFWCNPISGHATLYWYQQILGQGPKLLIQFQNNGVVDDSQLPKDRFSAERLKGVDSTLKIQPAKLEDSAVYLCASSWSGDTDTQYFGPGTRLTVL.